This T cell receptor beta chain emerged from a study of blood T cell repertoires in COVID-19. In the authors' methods: Amplifying reference gene primers gave estimates of nucleated cell counts. This table comes from immunoSEQ multiplex PCR, and its TCRdb copy is limited to in-frame clones, with some not included. V and J calls and clone size are those listed in that table; D and trimming were worked out from the DNA. The data hold roughly 350,000 clones, with under 95% observed a single time. Participants' own reports of clinical history determined their cohort assignment. The sequencing input was PBMCs or T cells enriched from blood (not recorded which). The receptor was isolated from a woman aged 25 to 45 who had recovered from COVID-19.

CDR3: CASSQDTGGHYGYTF. DNA of the CDR3: TGTGCCAGCAGCCAAGATACAGGGGGCCACTATGGCTACACCTTC. The chain links TRBV3-1 (or the pseudogene TRBV3-2) to TRBJ1-2, with 9 bases matching TRBD1. V shed 0 bases and J 3 bases; nucleotides not matched to a gene: 2. Germline V gives CDR1 LGHDT, CDR2 YNNKEL (reference sequence). This CDR3 is 15 amino acids long.